This T cell receptor beta chain appears in the sequencing data of a study of ipilimumab plus nivolumab after autologous stem cell transplantation. TCRdb's copy holds only in-frame clones and misses some; the assay was immunoSEQ multiplex PCR. Altogether some 11,000 clones are present, approximately 70% being singletons, with the ten largest covering 9.5% to 11%. The V and J ends lost 3 bases and 5 bases respectively, with 4 bases between them. The length of the CDR3 is 11 residues. In germline, CDR1 is SQVTM, CDR2 ANQGSEA. This clone was observed a few times. Checkpoint therapy with ipilimumab 1 mg/kg began 14 to 28 days after transplant. Patients got 3 mg/kg IV nivolumab weeks 1, 4, 7, 10, then biweekly through week 26.

Sequences were derived from PBMCs, sampled in a trial of ipilimumab plus nivolumab as post-transplant consolidation. The TCR sequence derives from a male donor with multiple myeloma. The chain links TRBV29-1 to TRBJ1-4; unclear D gene. The CDR3 bases are TGCAGCGTTGATGACAATGAAAAACTGTTTTTT. As protein: CSVDDNEKLFF.